The clone carrying this T cell receptor beta chain was recorded a few times. Its antigen is not known. This entry belongs to a study of CD8 T cells in ankylosing spondylitis. Regarding the study as a whole: Blood from ankylosing spondylitis patients appeared to carry a characteristic roughly eight-variant TCR beta motif.

TCRdb re-derived calls from the 5' RACE reads in MiXCR, one entry per CDR3 protein. The data hold roughly 670,000 distinct CDR3 sequences, with around 19% observed a single time. Germline V gives CDR1 DFQATT, CDR2 SNEGSKA (reference sequence). The length of the CDR3 is 13 residues. J was trimmed by 6 bases and V by 6 bases; bases with no gene match: 9. The receptor was isolated from a male donor with ankylosing spondylitis. The V gene is TRBV20-1, the J gene TRBJ2-7; 9 bases align to TRBD2. The sequenced sample was blood, either unsorted or a sorted T cell fraction (not recorded which). CDR3 bases: TGCAGTGCCCTAGCGGGAAGAGGCTCCGAGCAGTACTTC. Amino acid sequence: CSALAGRGSEQYF.